The 24 T cell receptor beta chains below were found in one sample sequenced in a study of technical replicates of blood from a handful of donors (dated by TCRdb to about 2017). The method was the immunoSEQ multiplex PCR assay. The immuneACCESS repertoire file appears here via TCRdb, limited to in-frame rearrangements. These files lack a portion of the clones; in checked studies, under half of the deficit traces to unresolved V genes, and the cause of the others is not known. This sample holds approximately 79,000 clones; 96% were observed only once. The top ten hold roughly 0.34% of the sample. Sequenced sample: T cells isolated from PBMCs. These receptor sequences come from a human donor in good health.

This chain joins TRBV13 and TRBJ2-5, with 7 bases lining up with TRBD2. The V segment lost 4 bases and the J segment 5 bases; nucleotides outside the gene matches: 7. The germline CDR1 and CDR2 sequences are PRHDT and FYEKMQ (reference sequence). The CDR3 is made up of 14 amino acids. CDR3 loop: CASSSGLVGETQYF. As DNA, the CDR3 is TGTGCCAGCAGCTCCGGACTAGTCGGGGAGACCCAGTACTTC.

The rearrangement links TRBV19 to TRBJ2-1; weak D call: TRBD1 (6 bases). V dropped 5 bases and J dropped 13 bases, with 21 bases sitting between them. There are 14 residues in the CDR3. Germline CDR1 is LNHDA and CDR2 is SQIVND (reference sequence). CDR3 in amino acids: CASSQQGTSNGQFF. DNA of the CDR3: TGTGCCAGTAGTCAACAGGGAACCTCCAACGGCCAGTTCTTC.

J is TRBJ1-2 and V is TRBV5-1; 9 nucleotides line up with TRBD1. CDR1 SGHRS and CDR2 YFSETQ come from the germline V gene. V lost 4 bases and J lost 8; bases outside the gene matches: 9. The CDR3 spans 14 residues. CDR3 bases: TGCGCCAGCAGCGCCGACAGGGGGGATCGCGGCTACACCTTC. Amino acids: CASSADRGDRGYTF.

J is TRBJ1-2 and V is TRBV4-1; no clear D. Germline CDR1 is MGHRA and CDR2 is YSYEKL. Trimming shortened V by 0 bases and J by 6 bases, and 17 bases separated the two germline ends. This CDR3 contains 16 residues. In nucleotides, the CDR3 is TGCGCCAGCAGCCAAGATCGAGGGCAGGATGGTAATGGCTACACCTTC. Its translation is CASSQDRGQDGNGYTF.

This sequence joins TRBV6-5 and TRBJ2-5; a possible D gene is TRBD2 (6 bases). The ends were cut back, 6 bases at V and 4 bases at J, with 12 bases in the middle. The CDR3 extends over 13 amino acids. CDR1 and CDR2 (germline): MNHEY, SVGAGI. DNA of the CDR3: TGTGCCAGCAGCAGGGACTGGGGAGAGACCCAGTACTTC. It translates to CASSRDWGETQYF.

The chain combines TRBV11-2 with TRBJ1-1, with 9 bases that match TRBD1. Trimming removed 3 bases from V and 1 base from J; junction bases left unmatched: 9. Germline V gives CDR1 SGHAT, CDR2 FQNNGV. This CDR3 has 17 amino acids. CDR3 in DNA: TGTGCCAGCAGCTTGGGAGGACAGGGGAGCGGGAACACTGAAGCTTTCTTT. Its translation is CASSLGGQGSGNTEAFF.

This chain uses TRBV6-6 with TRBJ2-1, with D perhaps TRBD2 (7 bases). Germline CDR1 reads MNHNY; CDR2 reads SVGAGI (reference sequence). The CDR3 runs 13 residues. Trimming took off 11 bases at V and 10 bases at J, with 21 bases between the two ends. CDR3 protein: CAAAPRGGGEQFF. DNA for the CDR3: TGTGCCGCAGCCCCCAGGGGAGGGGGGGAGCAGTTCTTC.

The CDR3 region has the DNA TGTGCCAGCAGCTCATCGGGACAGGGCAATCAGCCCCAGCATTTT. Its protein is CASSSSGQGNQPQHF. The rearrangement links TRBV11-2 to TRBJ1-5, with 8 bases aligning to TRBD1. CDR1 and CDR2 (germline): SGHAT, FQNNGV. The CDR3 runs 15 residues. V gave up 4 bases and J gave up 2 bases; unmatched junction bases: 4. The full variable domain, its missing parts supplied by reference TRBV11-2 and TRBJ1-5, is EAGVAQSPRYKIIEKRQSVAFWCNPISGHATLYWYQQILGQGPKLLIQFQNNGVVDDSQLPKDRFSAERLKGVDSTLKIQPAKLEDSAVYLCASSSSGQGNQPQHFGDGTRLSIL.

This rearrangement joins TRBV27 to TRBJ2-3, with 8 bases fitting TRBD2. Trimming removed 5 bases from V and 0 bases from J; junction bases left unmatched: 4. The length of the CDR3 is 15 residues. CDR1 and CDR2 from the germline V gene are MNHEY and SMNVEV (reference sequence). CDR3 DNA sequence: TGTGCCAGCAGTCTAACTAGCGGTAGCACAGATACGCAGTATTTT. Translated: CASSLTSGSTDTQYF.

The chain carries TRBV19 and TRBJ2-5; 11 bases map to TRBD1. V shed 8 bases, J shed 5 bases, and the junction held 4 bases outside the gene matches. The CDR3 runs 13 residues. Germline V gene data show CDR1 as LNHDA and CDR2 as SQIVND (reference sequence). The CDR3 protein is CASQDRGHETQYF. The CDR3 DNA reads as TGTGCCAGTCAGGACAGGGGGCATGAGACCCAGTACTTC.

The CDR3 bases are TGTGCCATCAGTGAGTCCGCCGGGACAGGGTCCGAAGCTTTCTTT. It yields the protein CAISESAGTGSEAFF. The chain uses TRBV10-3 and TRBJ1-1; 9 positions match TRBD1. Per germline, CDR1 ENHRY and CDR2 SYGVKD. Losses at the gene ends were 0 bases for V and 8 bases for J; bases not matched to a gene: 7. CDR3 length: 15 residues.

The count of this clone is one. This chain's CDR3 is CASSQVYFTSTDTQYF. The CDR3 DNA reads as TGCGCCAGCAGCCAAGTCTACTTTACTAGCACAGATACGCAGTATTTT. This chain links TRBV4-1 with TRBJ2-3; the D is unclear. Germline lookup yields CDR1 MGHRA and CDR2 YSYEKL. The CDR3 is 16 amino acids. V shed 1 base and J shed 0 bases, with 11 bases lying between them.

This chain links TRBV28 with TRBJ2-5; D might be TRBD1 (5 bases). The V gene lost 8 bases and the J gene lost 7 bases, with 14 bases spanning the gap. In germline, CDR1 is MDHEN, CDR2 SYDVKM. This CDR3 is 12 amino acids long. CDR3 in DNA: TGTGCCAGCTGTCAGGGTCAGGGGACCCAGTACTTC. This gives the protein CASCQGQGTQYF.

The chain couples TRBV4-3 to TRBJ1-1; maybe TRBD1 (6 bases). Germline V CDR1 and CDR2: LGHNA, YSLEER. V lost 1 base and J 0 bases, leaving 12 bases between the germline ends. The CDR3 extends over 16 amino acids. The CDR3, as DNA: TGCGCCAGCAGCCAAGGGGCTGGACAGTTGAACACTGAAGCTTTCTTT. Translating gives CASSQGAGQLNTEAFF.

This clone was found once. Written as DNA, the CDR3 is TGTGCCAGCAGCTTACAACTAGCGGGGGGAAACTACGAGCAGTACTTC. Translated, it gives CASSLQLAGGNYEQYF. The rearrangement uses TRBV7-2 and TRBJ2-7; 12 bases map to TRBD2. This CDR3 spans 16 amino acids. V gave up 2 bases and J gave up 3 bases; unmatched junction bases: 5. Germline V gene sequence: CDR1 SGHTA, CDR2 FQGNSA.

The gene calls are TRBV28 and TRBJ2-7; no firm D call. In germline, CDR1 is MDHEN, CDR2 SYDVKM. The CDR3 runs to 15 residues. Trimming took off 4 bases at V and 1 base at J, with 14 bases between the two ends. CDR3 in DNA: TGTGCCAGCAGTTCACCAGAGCGTTATTCCTACGAGCAGTACTTC. It is translated as CASSSPERYSYEQYF. Together with reference TRBV28 and TRBJ2-7, the CDR3 gives the full variable domain: DVKVTQSSRYLVKRTGEKVFLECVQDMDHENMFWYRQDPGLGLRLIYFSYDVKMKEKGDIPEGYSVSREKKERFSLILESASTNQTSMYLCASSSPERYSYEQYFGPGTRLTVT.

V is TRBV5-1 and J is TRBJ2-2; D remains ambiguous. V was clipped by 1 base and J by 6 bases, with 4 bases between them. The CDR3 sequence is 12 residues long. Germline CDR1 and CDR2: SGHRS and YFSETQ. The CDR3 DNA follows: TGCGCCAGCAGCTTGATAGCCGGGGAGCTGTTTTTT. Amino acids: CASSLIAGELFF.

The chain recombines TRBV7-3 with TRBJ2-3, with D maybe TRBD2 (6 bases). The CDR3 is 15 residues long. Trimming took off 2 bases at V and 4 bases at J, with 13 bases between the two ends. Per germline, CDR1 SGHTA and CDR2 FQGTGA. CDR3 residues: CASSLPGRGPDTQYF. In DNA form, the CDR3 reads TGTGCCAGCAGCTTACCCGGGAGAGGGCCAGATACGCAGTATTTT. The entire variable domain, with the rest obtained from reference TRBV7-3 and TRBJ2-3, is as follows: GAGVSQTPSNKVTEKGKYVELRCDPISGHTALYWYRQSLGQGPEFLIYFQGTGAADDSGLPNDRFFAVRPEGSVSTLKIQRTERGDSAVYLCASSLPGRGPDTQYFGPGTRLTVL.

This clone appeared a single time. The gene calls are TRBV4-1 and TRBJ1-4, with 7 bases matching TRBD1. V shed 3 bases, J shed 6 bases, and the junction held 10 bases outside the gene matches. The germline V gene has CDR1 MGHRA and CDR2 YSYEKL. The CDR3 is 16 amino acids. For the CDR3, the DNA is TGCGCCAGCAGCCATAATTCCCGGGACAGATATGAAAAACTGTTTTTT. Protein sequence: CASSHNSRDRYEKLFF.

This clone has just one count. V is TRBV27 and J is TRBJ2-1; D is unclear. Trimming took off 2 bases at V and 5 bases at J, with 7 bases between the two ends. CDR1 and CDR2 (germline): MNHEY, SMNVEV (reference sequence). The CDR3 has 13 residues. CDR3 loop: CASSLGPNNEQFF. Written as DNA, the CDR3 is TGTGCCAGCAGTTTAGGGCCAAACAATGAGCAGTTCTTC.

The rearrangement uses TRBV2 and TRBJ1-4; D not certain. The germline V gene encodes CDR1 SNHLY and CDR2 FYNNEI. This CDR3 spans 13 amino acids. V lost 6 bases to trimming and J lost 0 bases, with 5 bases between them. The CDR3 region is CASRGPTNEKLFF. The CDR3 DNA reads TGTGCCAGCAGGGGCCCAACTAATGAAAAACTGTTTTTT.

J is TRBJ1-2 and V is TRBV6-1; a possible D gene is TRBD1 (5 bases). From germline, CDR1 is MNHNS and CDR2 SASEGT. This CDR3 is built from 15 residues. Deletions cut 0 bases from V and 6 bases from J, with 14 bases between. The CDR3 DNA follows: TGTGCCAGCAGTGAAGCGCTTCCGGGGGTGGATGGCTACACCTTC. This sequence encodes CASSEALPGVDGYTF.

The chain couples TRBV9 to TRBJ2-7, with D perhaps matching TRBD2 (6 bases). Looked up from germline, CDR1 is SGDLS and CDR2 is YYNGEE. Deletions cut 0 bases from V and 2 bases from J, with 9 bases between. The CDR3 consists of 14 residues. CDR3 sequence: CASSVGGGPYEQYF. The DNA for the CDR3 is TGTGCCAGCAGCGTAGGGGGAGGTCCCTACGAGCAGTACTTC.

V gene TRBV7-2 combines with J gene TRBJ2-3; a weak D match, TRBD2 (6 bases). The length of the CDR3 is 15 residues. CDR1 and CDR2 from the germline V gene are SGHTA and FQGNSA. Trimming pared 3 bases from V and 2 bases from J, leaving 12 bases between. The CDR3 spells CASSLTRNPTDTQYF. For the CDR3, the DNA is TGTGCCAGCAGCTTGACTAGAAATCCCACAGATACGCAGTATTTT.